The source of this TCR beta chain is a study of beta chain features in type 1 diabetes. Across the whole study: Patients and healthy donors were similar in age, gender and cell yields.

The entirety of the isolated RNA underwent reverse transcription, so expressed TCRB transcripts were sequenced. Profiled with immunoSEQ multiplex PCR; TCRdb holds only in-frame clones, not every one. The table includes about 15,000 clones, around 77% detected once. Turning to this clone: Its antigen remains unknown.

The CDR3 totals 12 residues. Germline assignment: CDR1 MNHEY and CDR2 SVGAGI. V shed 7 bases and J shed 10 bases, with 14 bases lying between them. Study-wide findings and caveats: Shorter TCRB CDR3s, moderately but significantly so, marked every one of the four CD4+ subsets in Type 1 diabetes patients. Amplification by PCR could prefer shorter templates, with the same effect in patients and controls.

The receptor's source is a woman under 30 with type 1 diabetes. Source material: stem cell memory CD4+ T cells from blood. This chain uses TRBV6-5 with TRBJ2-1; tentative D call: TRBD1 (6 bases). The CDR3: CASKTQGSEQFF. DNA of the CDR3: TGTGCCAGCAAGACCCAGGGGTCCGAGCAGTTCTTC.